These 2 T cell receptor beta chains were sequenced from one sample in a study of identical twins. MiXCR, applied by TCRdb to the 5' RACE reads, yields one record per CDR3 protein. The sample records around 500,000 distinct CDR3 sequences, 13% to 15% being singletons. These same records also appear under a second study, on yellow fever vaccine responses in identical twins.

Sequencing was done on a sample of CD4+ T cells sorted from blood. These receptors were collected from a woman between 18 and 29 years old in good health.

The gene calls are TRBV28 and TRBJ2-1; D is uncertain. The V end lost 8 bases, the J end lost 0 bases, and 14 bases lay between the germline ends. This CDR3 is built from 15 residues. Germline V CDR1 and CDR2: MDHEN, SYDVKM. Written as DNA, the CDR3 is TGTGCCAGCCGACTGGTCGAGCGCTCCTACAATGAGCAGTTCTTC. This gives the protein CASRLVERSYNEQFF.

The sample holds a few counts of this clonotype. The rearrangement joins TRBV7-9 to TRBJ2-3; TRBD2 aligns across 9 bases. There are 14 residues in the CDR3. V dropped 2 bases and J dropped 6; count of bases not matched to a gene: 3. In germline, CDR1 is SEHNR, CDR2 FQNEAQ (reference sequence). This CDR3 is CASSLNSGSDTQYF. The DNA of the CDR3 is TGTGCCAGCAGCTTAAATAGCGGGAGTGATACGCAGTATTTT.